A selection of T cell receptor beta chains follows, all from one sample in a study of blood T cells in healthy people across ages. TCRdb processed the 5' RACE reads anew with MiXCR; each CDR3 protein has one entry. The profile shows about 1.8 million distinct CDR3 sequences, less than 50% of them singletons. Sequencing was carried out using blood. These TCRs come from a middle-aged woman in good health. Each CDR3 is given with its conserved first and last residue. Fields, in order: D gene, clone size, V gene, J gene, CDR3 protein, CDR3 DNA. The D gene is left open where the match is weak. Only some rows state a clone size, as once, few, many or a class for expanded clones.

d_call: TRBD1
clone_size: NA
v_call: TRBV5-8
j_call: TRBJ2-6
cdr3_aa: CASSLGADRGSGANVLTF
cdr3_nt: TGTGCCAGCAGCTTGGGGGCGGACAGGGGCTCTGGGGCCAACGTCCTGACTTTC

d_call: NA
clone_size: few
v_call: TRBV7-7
j_call: TRBJ2-7
cdr3_aa: CASSLSPAYEQYF
cdr3_nt: TGTGCTAGCAGCTTATCGCCAGCCTACGAGCAGTACTTC

d_call: NA
clone_size: few
v_call: TRBV29-1
j_call: TRBJ2-5
cdr3_aa: CSVAVDRQETQYF
cdr3_nt: TGCAGCGTCGCGGTAGACAGGCAAGAGACCCAGTACTTC

d_call: NA
clone_size: few
v_call: TRBV4-3
j_call: TRBJ2-4
cdr3_aa: CASSQDPSGALANNEQYF
cdr3_nt: TGCGCCAGCAGCCAAGATCCCTCTGGAGCACTAGCAAACAATGAGCAGTACTTC

d_call: NA
clone_size: NA
v_call: TRBV4-1
j_call: TRBJ1-4
cdr3_aa: CASSHGTYNEKLFF
cdr3_nt: TGCGCCAGCAGCCACGGGACCTATAATGAAAAACTGTTTTTT

d_call: NA
clone_size: once
v_call: TRBV28
j_call: TRBJ1-4
cdr3_aa: CASSLRGGLKGKLFF
cdr3_nt: TGTGCCAGCAGTTTAAGAGGGGGTCTTAAGGGAAAACTGTTTTTT

d_call: TRBD2
clone_size: NA
v_call: TRBV5-1
j_call: TRBJ2-5
cdr3_aa: CASRMVAGQETQYF
cdr3_nt: TGCGCCAGCAGGATGGTAGCGGGGCAAGAGACCCAGTACTTC

d_call: NA
clone_size: few
v_call: TRBV7-9
j_call: TRBJ2-7
cdr3_aa: CASSAFGGPSYEQYF
cdr3_nt: TGTGCCAGCAGTGCTTTCGGGGGGCCCTCCTACGAGCAGTACTTC

d_call: NA
clone_size: NA
v_call: TRBV4-2
j_call: TRBJ2-5
cdr3_aa: CASSQRQEETQYF
cdr3_nt: TGTGCCAGCAGCCAGCGACAAGAAGAGACCCAGTACTTC

d_call: NA
clone_size: NA
v_call: TRBV2
j_call: TRBJ2-1
cdr3_aa: CASSQTSTNEQFF
cdr3_nt: TGTGCCAGCAGTCAGACTAGTACCAATGAGCAGTTCTTC

d_call: NA
clone_size: NA
v_call: TRBV28
j_call: TRBJ2-3
cdr3_aa: CASSPSGLSPDTQYF
cdr3_nt: TGTGCCAGCAGCCCTTCGGGACTTTCCCCAGATACGCAGTATTTT

d_call: TRBD2
clone_size: NA
v_call: TRBV5-1
j_call: TRBJ2-5
cdr3_aa: CASRKTTSQAVETQYF
cdr3_nt: TGCGCCAGCCGCAAGACGACTAGCCAAGCGGTGGAGACCCAGTACTTC

d_call: NA
clone_size: NA
v_call: TRBV20-1
j_call: TRBJ2-1
cdr3_aa: CSAPPPPDNEQFF
cdr3_nt: TGCAGTGCTCCCCCGCCGCCCGACAATGAGCAGTTCTTC

d_call: NA
clone_size: NA
v_call: TRBV27
j_call: TRBJ2-7
cdr3_aa: CASSLNGETYEQYF
cdr3_nt: TGTGCCAGCAGTTTAAACGGAGAAACCTACGAGCAGTACTTC

d_call: TRBD1
clone_size: few
v_call: TRBV29-1
j_call: TRBJ1-4
cdr3_aa: CSVGQGAFEKLFF
cdr3_nt: TGCAGCGTCGGACAGGGGGCGTTTGAAAAACTGTTTTTT